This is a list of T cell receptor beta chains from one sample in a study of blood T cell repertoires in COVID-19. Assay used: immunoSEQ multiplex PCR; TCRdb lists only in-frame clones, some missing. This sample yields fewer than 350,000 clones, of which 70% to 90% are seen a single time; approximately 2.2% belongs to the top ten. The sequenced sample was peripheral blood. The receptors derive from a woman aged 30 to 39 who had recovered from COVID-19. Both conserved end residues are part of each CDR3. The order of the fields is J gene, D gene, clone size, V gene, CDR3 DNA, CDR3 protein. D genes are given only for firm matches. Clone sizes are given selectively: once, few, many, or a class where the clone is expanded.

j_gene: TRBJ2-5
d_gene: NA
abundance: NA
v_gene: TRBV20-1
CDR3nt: TGCAGTGCTAGTCGGGACACAGAGACCCAGTACTTC
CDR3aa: CSASRDTETQYF

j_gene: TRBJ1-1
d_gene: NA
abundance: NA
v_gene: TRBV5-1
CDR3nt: TGCGCCAGCAGCCGGGGAGGGTACACTGAAGCTTTCTTT
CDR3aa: CASSRGGYTEAFF

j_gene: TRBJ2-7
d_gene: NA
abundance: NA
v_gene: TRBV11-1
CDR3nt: TGTGCCAGCAGCCGTGACAGGCTTTTCTCCTACGAGCAGTACTTC
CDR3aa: CASSRDRLFSYEQYF

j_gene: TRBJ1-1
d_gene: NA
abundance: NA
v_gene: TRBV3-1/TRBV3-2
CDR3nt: TGTGCCAGCAGCCGGATGGGGGGGAACACTGAAGCTTTCTTT
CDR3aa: CASSRMGGNTEAFF

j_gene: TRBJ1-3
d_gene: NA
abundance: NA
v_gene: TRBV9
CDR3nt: TGTGCCAGCAGCGTAGATTCGGGAGGTGGAAACACCATATATTTT
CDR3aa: CASSVDSGGGNTIYF

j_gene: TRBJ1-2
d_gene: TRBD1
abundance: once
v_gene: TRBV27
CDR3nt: TGTGCCAGCTCCATCGGGACAGGAAGGGGCTACACCTTC
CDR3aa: CASSIGTGRGYTF

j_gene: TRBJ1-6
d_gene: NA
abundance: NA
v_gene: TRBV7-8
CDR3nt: TGTGCCAGCAGCTTATCAGTCATCGAGGACATCCTTAATTCACCCCTCCACTTT
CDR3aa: CASSLSVIEDILNSPLHF

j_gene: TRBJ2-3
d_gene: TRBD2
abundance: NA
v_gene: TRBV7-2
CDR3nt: TGTGCCAGCAGCTTAGTGCCAGCGGGGGGCTTTTGGGCAGATACGCAGTATTTT
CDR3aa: CASSLVPAGGFWADTQYF

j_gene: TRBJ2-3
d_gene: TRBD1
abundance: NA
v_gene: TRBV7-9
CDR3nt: TGTGCCAGCAGTCTACAGGGGCCCTACACAGATACGCAGTATTTT
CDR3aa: CASSLQGPYTDTQYF

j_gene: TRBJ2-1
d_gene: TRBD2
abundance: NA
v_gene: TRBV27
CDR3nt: TGTGCCAGCAGTTCCGGTCTAGCGGGGGGGCCTTACAATGAGCAGTTCTTC
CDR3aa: CASSSGLAGGPYNEQFF

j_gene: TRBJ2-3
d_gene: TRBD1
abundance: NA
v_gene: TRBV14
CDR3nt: TGTGCCAGCAGCCACACCGGGACAGGGGTGAATACGCAGTATTTT
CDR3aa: CASSHTGTGVNTQYF

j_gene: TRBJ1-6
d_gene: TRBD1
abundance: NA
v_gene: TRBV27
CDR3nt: TGTGCCAGCAAGCCGGGACAGGGAGTTTCACCCCTCCACTTT
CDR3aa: CASKPGQGVSPLHF

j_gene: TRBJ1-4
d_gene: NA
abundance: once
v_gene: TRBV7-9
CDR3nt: TGTGCCAGCTCGGGAACTAATGAAAAACTGTTTTTT
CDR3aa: CASSGTNEKLFF

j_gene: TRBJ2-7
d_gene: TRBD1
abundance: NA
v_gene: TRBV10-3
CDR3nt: TGTGCCATCACCCCGAGACAGGGGGGCGAGCAGTACTTC
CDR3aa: CAITPRQGGEQYF

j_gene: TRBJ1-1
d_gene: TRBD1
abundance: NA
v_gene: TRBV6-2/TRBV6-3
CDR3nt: TGTGCCAGCAGTTACACAGGGGGTGGAACTGAAGCTTTCTTT
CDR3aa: CASSYTGGGTEAFF

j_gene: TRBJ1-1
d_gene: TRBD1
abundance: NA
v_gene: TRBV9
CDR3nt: TGTGCCAGCAGCGCCAGACAGGGGCCCACTGAAGCTTTCTTT
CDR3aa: CASSARQGPTEAFF

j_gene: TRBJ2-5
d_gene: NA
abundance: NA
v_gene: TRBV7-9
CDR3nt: TGTGCCAGCAGCTTAAAGTACAGTCAAGAGACCCAGTACTTC
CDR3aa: CASSLKYSQETQYF

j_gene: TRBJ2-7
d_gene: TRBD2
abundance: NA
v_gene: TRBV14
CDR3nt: TGTGCCAGCAGCCCCCAAGCGGGGGGAACCTACGAGCAGTACTTC
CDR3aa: CASSPQAGGTYEQYF

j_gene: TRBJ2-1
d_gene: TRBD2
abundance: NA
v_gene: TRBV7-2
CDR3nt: TGTGCCAGCAGCTCCCGTTCGGCGGGGGGGCCCTACAATGAGCAGTTCTTC
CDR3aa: CASSSRSAGGPYNEQFF

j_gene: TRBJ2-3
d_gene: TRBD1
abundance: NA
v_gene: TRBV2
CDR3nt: TGTGCCAGCAAGAGGACAGGACTTATTAGCACAGATACGCAGTATTTT
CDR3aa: CASKRTGLISTDTQYF

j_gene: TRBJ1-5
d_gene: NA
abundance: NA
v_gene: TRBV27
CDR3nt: TGTGCCAGCAGTTCTCTCATACCGGGTCAGCCCCAGCATTTT
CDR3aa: CASSSLIPGQPQHF

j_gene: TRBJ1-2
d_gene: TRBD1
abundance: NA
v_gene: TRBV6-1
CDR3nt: TGTGCCAGCAGTGAATTTCCTAGGACAGGGGTAGACTATGGCTACACCTTC
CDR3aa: CASSEFPRTGVDYGYTF

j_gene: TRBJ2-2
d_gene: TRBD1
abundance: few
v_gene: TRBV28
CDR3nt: TGTGCCAGCGACAGGGGCACCGGGGAGCTGTTTTTT
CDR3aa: CASDRGTGELFF

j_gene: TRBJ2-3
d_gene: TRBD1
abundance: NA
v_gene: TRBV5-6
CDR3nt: TGTGCCAGCAGCCCCGGACAGGGCTGGGATACGCAGTATTTT
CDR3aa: CASSPGQGWDTQYF

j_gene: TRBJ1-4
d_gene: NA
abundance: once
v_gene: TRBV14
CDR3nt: TGTGCCAGCAGTCAAGGGGCAGTCACTGCAACTAATGAAAAACTGTTTTTT
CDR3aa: CASSQGAVTATNEKLFF

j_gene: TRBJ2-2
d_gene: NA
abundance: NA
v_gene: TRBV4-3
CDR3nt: TGCGCCAGCAGCCACGAGGGGGACACCGGGGAGCTGTTTTTT
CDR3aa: CASSHEGDTGELFF

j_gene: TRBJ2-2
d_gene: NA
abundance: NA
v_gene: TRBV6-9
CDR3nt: TGTGCCAGCAAGGGGATCGGGGAGCTGTTTTTT
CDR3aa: CASKGIGELFF

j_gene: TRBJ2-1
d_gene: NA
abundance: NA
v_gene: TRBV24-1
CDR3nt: TGTGCCACCAGTGAGACAGCGTCCTACAATGAGCAGTTCTTC
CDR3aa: CATSETASYNEQFF